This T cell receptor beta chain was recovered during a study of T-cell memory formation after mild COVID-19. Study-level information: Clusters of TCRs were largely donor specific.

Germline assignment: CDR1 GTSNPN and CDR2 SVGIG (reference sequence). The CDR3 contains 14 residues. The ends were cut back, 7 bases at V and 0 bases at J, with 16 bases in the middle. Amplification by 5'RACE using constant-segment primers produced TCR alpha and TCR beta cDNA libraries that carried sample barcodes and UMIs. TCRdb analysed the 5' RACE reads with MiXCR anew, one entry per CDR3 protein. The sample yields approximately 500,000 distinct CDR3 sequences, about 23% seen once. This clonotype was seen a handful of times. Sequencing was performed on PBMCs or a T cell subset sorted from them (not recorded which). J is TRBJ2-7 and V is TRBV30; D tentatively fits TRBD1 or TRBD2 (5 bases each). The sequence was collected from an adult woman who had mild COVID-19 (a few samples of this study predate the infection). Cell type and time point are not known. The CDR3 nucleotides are TGTGCCTCCGGCTCGGGGCAGGTCTCCTACGAGCAGTACTTC. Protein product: CASGSGQVSYEQYF.